The clone carrying this TCR beta chain occurred many times. As yet, its antigen is unknown. The sample comes from a study of T-cell reconstitution after alpha-beta-depleted transplantation in children. Study results and limitations: Counts and diversity of T cells one year after transplant came mostly from newly produced T cells.

CDR3 length: 13 residues. V dropped 4 bases and J dropped 2; count of bases not matched to a gene: 2. Per germline, CDR1 SGHTA and CDR2 FQGNSA. For TCRbeta, the library was prepared with unique molecular identifiers. TCRdb re-called the PCR reads with MiXCR, one entry per CDR3 protein. The data hold about 300,000 distinct CDR3 sequences, with over 7% observed a single time. The sample here was peripheral blood, taken 360 days after TCRalphabeta/CD19-depleted stem cell transplant. The receptor comes from a female patient younger than 10 who had a stem cell transplant for Fanconi anemia, so the T cells may come from the graft donor. The chain is built from TRBV7-2 and TRBJ2-7; TRBD1 agrees at 7 bases. The CDR3 bases are TGTGCCAGCAGCTGGGGACAGACCTACGAGCAGTACTTC. Translating gives CASSWGQTYEQYF.